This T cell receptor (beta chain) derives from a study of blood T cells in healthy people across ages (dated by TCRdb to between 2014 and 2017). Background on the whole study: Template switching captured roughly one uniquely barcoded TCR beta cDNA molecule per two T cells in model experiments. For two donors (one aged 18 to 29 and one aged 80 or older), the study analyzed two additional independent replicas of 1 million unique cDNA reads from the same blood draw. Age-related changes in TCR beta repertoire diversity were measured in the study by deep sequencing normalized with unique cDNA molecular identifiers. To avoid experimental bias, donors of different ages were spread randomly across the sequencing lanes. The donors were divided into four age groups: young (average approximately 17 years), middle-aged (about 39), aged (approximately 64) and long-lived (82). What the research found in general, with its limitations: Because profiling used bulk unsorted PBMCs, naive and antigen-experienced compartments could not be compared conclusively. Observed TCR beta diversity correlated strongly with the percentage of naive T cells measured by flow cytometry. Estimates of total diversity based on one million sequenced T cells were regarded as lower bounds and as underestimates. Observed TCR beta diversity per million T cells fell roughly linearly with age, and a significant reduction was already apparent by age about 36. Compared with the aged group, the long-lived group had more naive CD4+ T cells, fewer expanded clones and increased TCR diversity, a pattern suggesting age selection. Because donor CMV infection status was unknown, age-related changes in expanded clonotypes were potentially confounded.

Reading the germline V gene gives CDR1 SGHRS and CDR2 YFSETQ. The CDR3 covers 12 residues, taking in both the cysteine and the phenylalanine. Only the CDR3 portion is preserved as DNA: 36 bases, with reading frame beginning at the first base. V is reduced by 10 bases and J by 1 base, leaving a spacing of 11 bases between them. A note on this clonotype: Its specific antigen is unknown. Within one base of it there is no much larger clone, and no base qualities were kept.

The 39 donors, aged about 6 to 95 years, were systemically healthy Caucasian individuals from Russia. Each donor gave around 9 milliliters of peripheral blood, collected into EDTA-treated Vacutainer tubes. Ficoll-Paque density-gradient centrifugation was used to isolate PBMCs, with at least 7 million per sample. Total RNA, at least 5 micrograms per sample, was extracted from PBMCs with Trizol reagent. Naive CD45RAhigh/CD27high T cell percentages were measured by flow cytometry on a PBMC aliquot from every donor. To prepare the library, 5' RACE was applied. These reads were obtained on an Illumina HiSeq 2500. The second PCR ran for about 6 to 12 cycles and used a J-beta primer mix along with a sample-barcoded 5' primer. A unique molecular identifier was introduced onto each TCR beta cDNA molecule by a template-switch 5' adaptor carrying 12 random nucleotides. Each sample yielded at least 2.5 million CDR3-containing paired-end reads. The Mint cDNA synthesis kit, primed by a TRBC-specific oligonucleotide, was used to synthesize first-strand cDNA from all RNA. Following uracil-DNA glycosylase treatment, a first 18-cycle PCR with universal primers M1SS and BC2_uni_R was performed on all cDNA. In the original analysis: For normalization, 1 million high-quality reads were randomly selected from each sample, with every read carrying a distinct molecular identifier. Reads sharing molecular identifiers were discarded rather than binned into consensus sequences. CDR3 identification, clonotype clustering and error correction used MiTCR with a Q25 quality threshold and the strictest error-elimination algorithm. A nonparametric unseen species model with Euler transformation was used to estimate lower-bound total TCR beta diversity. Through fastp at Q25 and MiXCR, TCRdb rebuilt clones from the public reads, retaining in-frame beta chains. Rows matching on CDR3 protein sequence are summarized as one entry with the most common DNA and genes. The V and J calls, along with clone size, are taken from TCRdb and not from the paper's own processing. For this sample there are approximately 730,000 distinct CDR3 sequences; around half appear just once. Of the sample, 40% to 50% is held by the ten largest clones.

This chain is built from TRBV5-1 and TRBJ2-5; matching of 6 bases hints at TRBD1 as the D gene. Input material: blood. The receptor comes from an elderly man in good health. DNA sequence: TGCGCCGTGAAGGACAGCCAAGAGACCCAGTACTTC. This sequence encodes CAVKDSQETQYF.